Listed here are 23 T cell receptor beta chains from one sample, sequenced in a study of T cell repertoires in cytomegalovirus infection. One entry per CDR3 protein results from TCRdb running MiXCR on the reads. In the table there are roughly 600,000 distinct CDR3 sequences, 24% of which are singletons. Sequencing was performed on CD8+ T cells from PBMCs. These receptors all stem from a human donor in good health (CMV status not recorded). Some clones in this sample may be carry-over from other donors' samples.

This clonotype came up a few times. The chain joins TRBV19 to TRBJ2-2; D is tentatively TRBD1 or TRBD2 (5 bases each). The CDR3 length is 15 residues. From germline, CDR1 is LNHDA and CDR2 SQIVND (reference sequence). Trimming shortened V by 2 bases and J by 7 bases, and 14 bases separated the two germline ends. CDR3 sequence reads: CASSIPGSNIGELFF. The CDR3, as DNA: TGTGCCAGTAGTATACCAGGGAGTAATATCGGGGAGCTGTTTTTT. The variable domain in full, completed from reference TRBV19 and TRBJ2-2, reads DGGITQSPKYLFRKEGQNVTLSCEQNLNHDAMYWYRQDPGQGLRLIYYSQIVNDFQKGDIAEGYSVSREKKESFPLTVTSAQKNPTAFYLCASSIPGSNIGELFFGEGSRLTVL.

CDR3 DNA: TGTGCCAGCAGTGTATTGCGGGGGACCTCCGAAACCGGGGAGCTGTTTTTT. It specifies CASSVLRGTSETGELFF. V is TRBV2 and J is TRBJ2-2, with 7 positions matching TRBD2. CDR1 is SNHLY, CDR2 FYNNEI, per germline. With V trimmed by 4 bases and J by 5 bases, 13 bases remained unmatched. The CDR3 has 17 residues.

This clonotype was picked up a small number of times. V usage is TRBV7-2 and J usage is TRBJ2-5, with D tentatively TRBD1 (5 bases). This CDR3 region has 14 residues. Looked up from germline, CDR1 is SGHTA and CDR2 is FQGNSA. V dropped 5 bases and J dropped 3 bases, with 13 bases sitting between them. CDR3 sequence reads: CASSPEGREETQYF. The CDR3 DNA sequence: TGTGCCAGCAGCCCGGAAGGCAGGGAAGAGACCCAGTACTTC.

The chain carries TRBV6-2 or TRBV6-3 and TRBJ2-1; tentatively, D is TRBD1 (6 bases). The CDR3 length is 12 residues. Per the germline V gene, CDR1 is MNHEY and CDR2 is SVGEGT. Trimming left V 5 bases short and J 10 bases short, with 12 bases between. CDR3 nucleotides: TGTGCCAGCAGTCTAGGACAGATAGAGCAGTTCTTC. It codes for CASSLGQIEQFF.

The chain employs TRBV23-1 and TRBJ1-4; D might be TRBD1 (6 bases). TRBV23-1 is marked as an open reading frame, function uncertain. Trimming cost V 2 bases and J 0 bases, with 7 bases left between them. This CDR3 comprises 15 residues. The CDR3 is CASSQPGATNEKLFF. CDR3 sequence (DNA): TGCGCCAGCAGTCAACCAGGGGCAACTAATGAAAAACTGTTTTTT.

In its sample, this clonotype was seen many times. V gene TRBV28 combines with J gene TRBJ2-1, with 14 bases matching TRBD2. The CDR3 is made up of 18 amino acids. The V gene end was trimmed by 3 bases and the J gene end by 3 bases; junction bases not matched to a gene: 7. Germline CDR1 reads MDHEN; CDR2 reads SYDVKM. CDR3 sequence: CASSLPTSGGVLYNEQFF. The CDR3, as DNA: TGTGCCAGCAGTTTGCCGACTAGCGGGGGGGTACTCTACAATGAGCAGTTCTTC.

This clonotype was detected a few times. V gene TRBV4-2 combines with J gene TRBJ1-1; no definite D call. The CDR3 has 14 amino acids. Germline CDR1 LGHNA, CDR2 YNFKEQ. V was clipped by 1 base and J by 6 bases, with 12 bases between them. Here the CDR3 DNA reads TGTGCCAGCAGCCAAGTGTGGTCCGGTTCTGAAGCTTTCTTT. Its protein product is CASSQVWSGSEAFF.

The chain employs TRBV4-1 and TRBJ2-1; 7 bases fit TRBD1. The junction had 5 bases not matched to a gene; V was cut back by 4 bases and J by 2 bases. The CDR3 is made up of 15 amino acids. CDR1 is MGHRA, CDR2 YSYEKL, per germline. Here the CDR3 reads CASSPRDRTYNEQFF. CDR3 in DNA: TGCGCCAGCAGCCCCCGGGACAGAACCTACAATGAGCAGTTCTTC.

A few counts support this clonotype. This chain connects TRBV6-2 or TRBV6-3 to TRBJ2-1, with 12 bases identical to TRBD2. CDR1 is MNHEY, CDR2 SVGEGT, per germline. The CDR3 spans 15 residues. V was clipped by 6 bases and J by 6 bases; unmatched bases: 6. CDR3 bases: TGTGCCAGCAGCCCCGGGACTAGCGGGCTCAATGAGCAGTTCTTC. It yields the protein CASSPGTSGLNEQFF.

The chain uses TRBV7-2 and TRBJ2-2; 11 bases map to TRBD2. Germline V gives CDR1 SGHTA, CDR2 FQGNSA. V lost 5 bases, J lost 4 bases, and 12 bases stayed unmatched. CDR3 length equals 18 residues. The CDR3 loop is CASSLELAGGLITGELFF. The CDR3 region has the DNA TGTGCCAGCAGCCTCGAGCTAGCGGGGGGCCTAATCACCGGGGAGCTGTTTTTT.

The J gene is TRBJ2-5, the V gene TRBV7-9; weak D call: TRBD2 (5 bases). Germline V gives CDR1 SEHNR, CDR2 FQNEAQ (reference sequence). The CDR3 loop spans 16 amino acids. V dropped 1 base and J dropped 1 base, with 13 bases sitting between them. The CDR3 DNA follows: TGTGCCAGCAGCTTAGGTCTAGCAGACGTCCAAGAGACCCAGTACTTC. It translates to CASSLGLADVQETQYF.

The sample holds one count of this clonotype. The chain's CDR3 is CSASSLASYEQYF. CDR3 DNA: TGCAGTGCTAGTTCCCTAGCCTCCTACGAGCAGTACTTC. The rearrangement uses TRBV20-1 and TRBJ2-7; a weak D match, TRBD2 (5 bases). This CDR3 has 13 amino acids. Germline CDR1 is DFQATT and CDR2 is SNEGSKA (reference sequence). The germline V and J ends were trimmed by 3 bases and 0 bases, with 9 bases remaining between them.

The V gene is TRBV4-3, the J gene TRBJ1-1, with D uncertain. The CDR3 is made up of 20 amino acids. Trimming took off 0 bases at V and 0 bases at J, with 23 bases between the two ends. Germline-derived CDR1 and CDR2 are LGHNA and YSLEER. CDR3 sequence: CASSQDSGPNSLFMNTEAFF. CDR3 in DNA: TGCGCCAGCAGCCAAGATTCCGGACCTAACTCGTTATTCATGAACACTGAAGCTTTCTTT.

This clonotype occurred many times. J is TRBJ1-1 and V is TRBV14; possibly TRBD1 for D (6 bases). Germline lookup yields CDR1 SGHDN and CDR2 FVKESK. The CDR3 runs 15 residues. V was trimmed by 3 bases and J by 1 base, leaving 12 bases between them. CDR3 protein: CASSQRTVQNTEAFF. The CDR3 DNA sequence: TGTGCCAGCAGCCAGAGGACAGTGCAGAACACTGAAGCTTTCTTT. The full variable domain, in which reference TRBV14 and TRBJ1-1 provide the parts outside the CDR3, is EAGVTQFPSHSVIEKGQTVTLRCDPISGHDNLYWYRRVMGKEIKFLLHFVKESKQDESGMPNNRFLAERTGGTYSTLKVQPAELEDSGVYFCASSQRTVQNTEAFFGQGTRLTVV.

There are a few counts of this clonotype. The chain recombines TRBV7-6 with TRBJ1-2, with 7 bases fitting TRBD1. V shed 4 bases, J shed 7 bases, and the junction held 12 bases outside the gene matches. The CDR3 has 15 amino acids. Germline V CDR1 and CDR2: SGHVS, FNYEAQ. CDR3 loop: CASSSDRDGFIGYTF. The CDR3 DNA is TGTGCCAGCAGCTCCGACAGGGACGGGTTCATTGGCTACACCTTC.

This clonotype was seen a handful of times. This chain uses TRBV10-3 with TRBJ1-6; D is possibly TRBD1 (6 bases). The CDR3 is 14 residues long. Trimming shortened V by 2 bases and J by 9 bases, and 11 bases separated the two germline ends. Germline V CDR1 and CDR2: ENHRY, SYGVKD. As DNA, the CDR3 is TGTGCCATCAGTGAGAAAACAGGGAGTTCACCCCTCCACTTT. It translates to CAISEKTGSSPLHF.

This rearrangement joins TRBV6-2 or TRBV6-3 to TRBJ1-1; D not resolved. The ends were cut back, 8 bases at V and 0 bases at J, with 13 bases in the middle. Germline lookup yields CDR1 MNHEY and CDR2 SVGEGT. This CDR3 has 14 residues. The CDR3 here is CASLFGGMNTEAFF. The DNA of the CDR3 is TGTGCCAGCCTCTTCGGCGGGATGAACACTGAAGCTTTCTTT.

In its sample, this clonotype was seen many times. The V call is TRBV7-8, the J call TRBJ1-2; 9 nucleotides align to TRBD1. V lost 2 bases, J lost 5 bases, and 6 bases stayed unmatched. Germline V CDR1 and CDR2: SGHVS, FQNEAQ. CDR3 length equals 15 residues. The CDR3 sequence: CASSLSGTGFYGYTF. For the CDR3, the DNA is TGTGCCAGCAGCTTATCCGGGACAGGGTTTTATGGCTACACCTTC.

The chain links TRBV2 to TRBJ2-1; 10 nucleotides agree with TRBD2. The V gene end was trimmed by 6 bases and the J gene end by 4 bases; junction bases not matched to a gene: 3. The germline V gene encodes CDR1 SNHLY and CDR2 FYNNEI. CDR3 size: 14 residues. CDR3: CASRGLAKYNEQFF. CDR3 DNA sequence: TGTGCCAGCAGGGGACTAGCGAAGTACAATGAGCAGTTCTTC.

This clonotype was seen ten or more times. The chain is built from TRBV28 and TRBJ2-3; D perhaps matches TRBD1 (5 bases). Trimming removed 3 bases from V and 2 bases from J, with 9 bases in between. The CDR3 is 14 amino acids. Germline CDR1 MDHEN, CDR2 SYDVKM. In DNA form, the CDR3 reads TGTGCCAGCAGTTTCAGGGCCAACACAGATACGCAGTATTTT. Its translation: CASSFRANTDTQYF.

The chain employs TRBV28 and TRBJ2-7; D may be TRBD2 (6 bases). The CDR3 is 12 amino acids. V lost 3 bases to trimming and J lost 9 bases, with 12 bases between them. Per the germline V gene, CDR1 is MDHEN and CDR2 is SYDVKM. The CDR3 nucleotides are TGTGCCAGCAGTTTGGGGGGTCAGGCGCAGTACGTC. Translated: CASSLGGQAQYV.

The rearrangement uses TRBV5-4 and TRBJ2-5; D might be TRBD2 (5 bases). Germline assignment: CDR1 SGHNT and CDR2 YYREEE (reference sequence). The CDR3 totals 13 residues. V dropped 5 bases and J dropped 4 bases, with 12 bases sitting between them. CDR3 region: CASRYEGRETQYF. DNA of the CDR3: TGTGCCAGCAGGTACGAGGGTAGAGAGACCCAGTACTTC.

The chain has TRBV6-4 and TRBJ1-2; D might be TRBD1 (5 bases). Germline V gene sequence: CDR1 MRHNA, CDR2 SNTAGT. V gave up 6 bases and J gave up 0 bases, with 14 bases separating them. The CDR3 totals 15 residues. DNA for the CDR3: TGTGCCAGCAGACCCACAGGACGAGCTAACTATGGCTACACCTTC. This gives the protein CASRPTGRANYGYTF.